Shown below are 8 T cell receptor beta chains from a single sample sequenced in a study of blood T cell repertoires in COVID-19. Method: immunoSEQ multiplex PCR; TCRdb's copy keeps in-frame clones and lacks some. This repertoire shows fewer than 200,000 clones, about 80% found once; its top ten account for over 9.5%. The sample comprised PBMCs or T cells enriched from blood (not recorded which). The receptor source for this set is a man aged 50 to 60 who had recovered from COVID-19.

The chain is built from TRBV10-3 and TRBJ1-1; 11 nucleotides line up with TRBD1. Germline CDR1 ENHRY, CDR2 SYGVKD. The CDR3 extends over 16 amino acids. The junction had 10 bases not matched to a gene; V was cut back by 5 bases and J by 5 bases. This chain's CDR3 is CAISLTGTGGGTEAFF. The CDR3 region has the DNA TGTGCCATCAGTCTAACCGGGACAGGGGGAGGAACTGAAGCTTTCTTT.

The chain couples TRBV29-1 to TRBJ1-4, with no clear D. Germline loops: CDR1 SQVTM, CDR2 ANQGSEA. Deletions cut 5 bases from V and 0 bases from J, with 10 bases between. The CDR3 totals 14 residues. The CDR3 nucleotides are TGCAGCGTTCCGGACTGGTCAACTAATGAAAAACTGTTTTTT. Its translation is CSVPDWSTNEKLFF.

CDR3 nucleotides: TGTGCCAGCAGCGTAGATGTTGGACTAGCGGCCGGGGAGCTGTTTTTT. Translated: CASSVDVGLAAGELFF. This rearrangement joins TRBV9 to TRBJ2-2; 10 nucleotides line up with TRBD2. CDR1 and CDR2 from the germline V gene are SGDLS and YYNGEE. J was trimmed by 6 bases and V by 0 bases; bases with no gene match: 5. The CDR3 is 16 amino acids.

The CDR3 reads CASSPRGDKETQYF. CDR3 nucleotide sequence: TGTGCCAGCAGCCCGCGGGGGGACAAAGAGACCCAGTACTTC. The chain joins TRBV9 to TRBJ2-5; 8 bases fit TRBD2. There are 14 residues in the CDR3. Trimming removed 4 bases from V and 3 bases from J; junction bases left unmatched: 5. CDR1 is SGDLS, CDR2 YYNGEE, per germline.

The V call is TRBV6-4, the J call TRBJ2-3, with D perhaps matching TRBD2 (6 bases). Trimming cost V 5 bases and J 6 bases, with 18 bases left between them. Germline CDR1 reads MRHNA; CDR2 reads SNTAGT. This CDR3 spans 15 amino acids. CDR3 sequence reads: CASSRTERREDTQYF. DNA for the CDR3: TGTGCCAGCAGTCGTACTGAGCGCCGGGAGGATACGCAGTATTTT.

The CDR3 nucleotides read TGTGCCAGCAGCCCTAGGGGGGGGCAGGGCGTCACTGAAGCTTTCTTT. It translates to CASSPRGGQGVTEAFF. This chain links TRBV7-3 with TRBJ1-1; D is perhaps TRBD1 (6 bases). CDR3 length equals 16 residues. Germline CDR1 is SGHTA and CDR2 is FQGTGA. V shed 5 bases and J shed 4 bases, with 20 bases lying between them.

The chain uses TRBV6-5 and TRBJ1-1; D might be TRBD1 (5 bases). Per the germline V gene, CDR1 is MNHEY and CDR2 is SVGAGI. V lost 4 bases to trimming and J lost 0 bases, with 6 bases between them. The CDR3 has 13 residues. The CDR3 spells CASSSTVNTEAFF. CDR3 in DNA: TGTGCCAGCAGTTCGACAGTGAACACTGAAGCTTTCTTT.

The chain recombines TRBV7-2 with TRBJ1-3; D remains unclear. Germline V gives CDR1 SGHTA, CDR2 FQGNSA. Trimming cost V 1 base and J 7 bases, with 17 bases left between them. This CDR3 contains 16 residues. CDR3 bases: TGTGCCAGCAGCTTAGTTATCGGAAGCGTTAAGAACACCATATATTTT. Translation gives CASSLVIGSVKNTIYF.